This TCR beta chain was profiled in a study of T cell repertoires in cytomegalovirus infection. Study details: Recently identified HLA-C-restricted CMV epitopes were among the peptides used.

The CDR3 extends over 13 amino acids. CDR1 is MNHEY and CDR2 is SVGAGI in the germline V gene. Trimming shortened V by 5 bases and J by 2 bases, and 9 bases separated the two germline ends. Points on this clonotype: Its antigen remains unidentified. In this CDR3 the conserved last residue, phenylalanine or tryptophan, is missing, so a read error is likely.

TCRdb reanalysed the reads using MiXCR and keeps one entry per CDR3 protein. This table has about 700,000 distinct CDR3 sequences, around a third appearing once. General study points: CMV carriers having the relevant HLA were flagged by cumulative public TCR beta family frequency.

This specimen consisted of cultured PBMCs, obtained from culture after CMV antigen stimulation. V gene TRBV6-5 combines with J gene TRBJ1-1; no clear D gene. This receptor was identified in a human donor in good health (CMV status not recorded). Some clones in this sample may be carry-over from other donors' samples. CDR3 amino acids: CASSRGPNTEAFL. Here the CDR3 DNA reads TGTGCCAGCAGTCGCGGGCCAAACACTGAAGCTTTCTTG.